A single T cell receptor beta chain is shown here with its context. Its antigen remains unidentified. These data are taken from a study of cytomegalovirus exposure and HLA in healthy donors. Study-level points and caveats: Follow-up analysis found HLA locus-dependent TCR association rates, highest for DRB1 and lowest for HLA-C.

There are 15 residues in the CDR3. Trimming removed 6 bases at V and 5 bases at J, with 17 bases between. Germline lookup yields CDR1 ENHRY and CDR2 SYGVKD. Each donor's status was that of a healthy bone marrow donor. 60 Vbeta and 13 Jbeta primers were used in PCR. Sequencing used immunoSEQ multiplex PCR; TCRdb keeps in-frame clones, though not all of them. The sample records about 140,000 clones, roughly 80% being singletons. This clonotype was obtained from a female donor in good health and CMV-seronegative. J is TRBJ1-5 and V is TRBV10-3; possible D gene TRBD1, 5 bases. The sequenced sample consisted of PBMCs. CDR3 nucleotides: TGTGCCATCAGCGCCGGAGGGGCCACCCATCAGCCCCAGCATTTT. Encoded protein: CAISAGGATHQPQHF.